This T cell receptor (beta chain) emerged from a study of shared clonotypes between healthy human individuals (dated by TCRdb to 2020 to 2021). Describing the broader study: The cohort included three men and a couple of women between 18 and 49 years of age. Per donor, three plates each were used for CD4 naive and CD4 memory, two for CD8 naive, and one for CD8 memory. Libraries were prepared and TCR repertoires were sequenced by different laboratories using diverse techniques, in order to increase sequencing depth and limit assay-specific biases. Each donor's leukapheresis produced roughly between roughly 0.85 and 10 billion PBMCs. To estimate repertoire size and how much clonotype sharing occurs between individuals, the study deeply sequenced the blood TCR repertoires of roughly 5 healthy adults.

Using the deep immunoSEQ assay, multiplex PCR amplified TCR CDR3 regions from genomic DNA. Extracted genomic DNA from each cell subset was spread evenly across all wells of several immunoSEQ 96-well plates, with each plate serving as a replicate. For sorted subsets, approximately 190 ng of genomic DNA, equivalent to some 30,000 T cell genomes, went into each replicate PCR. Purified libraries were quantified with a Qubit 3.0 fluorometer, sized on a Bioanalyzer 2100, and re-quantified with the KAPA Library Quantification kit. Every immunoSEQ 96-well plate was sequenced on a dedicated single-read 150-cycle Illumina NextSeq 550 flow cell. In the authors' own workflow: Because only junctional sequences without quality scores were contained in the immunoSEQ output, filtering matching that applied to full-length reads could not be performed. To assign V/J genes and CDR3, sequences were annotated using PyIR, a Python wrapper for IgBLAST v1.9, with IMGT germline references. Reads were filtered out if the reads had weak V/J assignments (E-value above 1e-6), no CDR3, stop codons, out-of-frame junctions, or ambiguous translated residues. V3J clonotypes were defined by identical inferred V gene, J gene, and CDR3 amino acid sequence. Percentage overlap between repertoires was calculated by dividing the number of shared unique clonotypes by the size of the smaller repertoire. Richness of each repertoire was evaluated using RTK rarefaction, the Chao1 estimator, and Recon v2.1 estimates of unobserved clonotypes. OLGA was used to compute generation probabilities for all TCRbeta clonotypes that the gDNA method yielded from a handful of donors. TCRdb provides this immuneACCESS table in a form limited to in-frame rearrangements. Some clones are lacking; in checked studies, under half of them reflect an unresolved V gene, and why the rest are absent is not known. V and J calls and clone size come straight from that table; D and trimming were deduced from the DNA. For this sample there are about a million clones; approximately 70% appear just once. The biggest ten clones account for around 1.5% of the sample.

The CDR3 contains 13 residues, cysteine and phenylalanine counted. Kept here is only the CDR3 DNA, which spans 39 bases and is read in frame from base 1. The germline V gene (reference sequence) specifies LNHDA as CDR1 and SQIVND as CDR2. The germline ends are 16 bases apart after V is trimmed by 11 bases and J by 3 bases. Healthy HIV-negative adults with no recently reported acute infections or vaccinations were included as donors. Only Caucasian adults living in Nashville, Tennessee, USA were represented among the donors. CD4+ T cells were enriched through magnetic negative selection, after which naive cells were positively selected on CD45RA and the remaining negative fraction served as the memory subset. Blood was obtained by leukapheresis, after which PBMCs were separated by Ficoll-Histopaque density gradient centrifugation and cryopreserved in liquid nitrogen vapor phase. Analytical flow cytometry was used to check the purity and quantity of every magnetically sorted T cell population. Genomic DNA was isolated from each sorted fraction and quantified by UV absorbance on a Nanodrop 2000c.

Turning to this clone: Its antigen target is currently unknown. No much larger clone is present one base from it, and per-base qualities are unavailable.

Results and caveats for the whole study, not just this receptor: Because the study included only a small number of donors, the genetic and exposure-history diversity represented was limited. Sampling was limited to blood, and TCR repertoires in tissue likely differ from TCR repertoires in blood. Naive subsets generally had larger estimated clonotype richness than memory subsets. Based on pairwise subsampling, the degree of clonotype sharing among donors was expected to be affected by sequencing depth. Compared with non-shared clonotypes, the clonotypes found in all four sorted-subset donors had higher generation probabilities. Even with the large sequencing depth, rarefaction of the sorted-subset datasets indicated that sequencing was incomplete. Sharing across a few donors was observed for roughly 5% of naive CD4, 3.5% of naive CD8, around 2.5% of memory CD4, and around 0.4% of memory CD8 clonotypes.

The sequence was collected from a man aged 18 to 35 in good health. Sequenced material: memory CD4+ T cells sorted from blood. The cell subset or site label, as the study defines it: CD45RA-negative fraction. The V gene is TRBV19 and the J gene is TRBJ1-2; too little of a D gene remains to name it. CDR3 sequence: CAPTGEHYYGYTF. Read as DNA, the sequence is TGTGCCCCCACTGGGGAGCACTACTATGGCTACACCTTC.